A single sample gave rise to the 4 T cell receptor beta chains below, sequenced in a study of blood T cell repertoires in COVID-19 (dated by TCRdb to 2018 to 2020). Receptors were amplified or captured by the immunoSEQ multiplex PCR assay. Held by TCRdb, this immuneACCESS table contains in-frame sequences only and omits some clones. Under half of the omission traces to an unresolved V gene where checked; the cause of the rest is unknown. The sample has approximately 97,000 clones on record, more than 75% of them singletons. 20% of the sample rests with the top ten. The sequencing sample was made of peripheral blood. The receptors were sampled from a human donor in a cohort sampled during active COVID-19.

The chain uses TRBV4-1 and TRBJ1-5, with D perhaps TRBD1 (6 bases). CDR1 is MGHRA, CDR2 YSYEKL, per germline. V dropped 4 bases and J dropped 9 bases, with 22 bases sitting between them. The CDR3 has 16 amino acids. Here the CDR3 reads CASSLGTGPGSRPQHF. The CDR3 bases are TGCGCCAGCAGCCTGGGAACAGGGCCCGGATCACGGCCCCAGCATTTT.

The V gene is TRBV11-2, the J gene TRBJ2-7; weak D call: TRBD1 (5 bases). This CDR3 has 12 residues. CDR1 is SGHAT and CDR2 is FQNNGV in the germline V gene. CDR3 sequence (DNA): TGTGCTAGTGGGGCGGTCTCCTACGAGCAGTACTTC. Its protein is CASGAVSYEQYF.

CDR3 protein: CASRPSGTGSRNEQFF. CDR3 DNA: TGTGCCAGTAGACCCTCCGGGACAGGGAGTCGTAATGAGCAGTTCTTC. This sequence joins TRBV19 and TRBJ2-1; TRBD1 agrees at 9 bases. The V and J ends lost 6 bases and 7 bases, in that order; junction bases with no gene match: 13. This CDR3 contains 16 residues. Germline values: CDR1 LNHDA, CDR2 SQIVND (reference sequence). Drawing the rest from reference TRBV19 and TRBJ2-1, the complete variable domain is DGGITQSPKYLFRKEGQNVTLSCEQNLNHDAMYWYRQDPGQGLRLIYYSQIVNDFQKGDIAEGYSVSREKKESFPLTVTSAQKNPTAFYLCASRPSGTGSRNEQFFGPGTRLTVL.

The chain carries TRBV5-8 and TRBJ2-3, with D unresolved. Germline lookup yields CDR1 SGHTS and CDR2 YDEGEE. The CDR3 is made up of 14 amino acids. V lost 2 bases, J lost 0 bases, and 7 bases lay in between. The CDR3 region has the DNA TGTGCCAGCAGCTTCCGGTCTAGCACAGATACGCAGTATTTT. It yields the protein CASSFRSSTDTQYF.